This entry describes one T cell receptor beta chain. The data originate from a study of shared clonotypes between healthy human individuals. The naive CD8 population came from CD45RO-negative cells selected for CCR7, without terminally differentiated effector memory CD45RA+ cells. The CDR3 runs 12 residues. For every subset, genomic DNA was evenly distributed across several immunoSEQ plates. The protocol was immunoSEQ multiplex PCR, while the TCRdb copy is restricted to in-frame clones and leaves out a portion. The sample includes around 600,000 clones, approximately 95% of them seen just once. The chain uses TRBV21-1 and TRBJ2-7. TRBV21-1 is a known pseudogene. This receptor was taken from a woman aged 25 to 39 in good health. Sequencing used naive CD8+ T cells sorted from blood. In nucleotides, the CDR3 is TGTGCCAGCACAAAGATTTCCTACGAGCAGTACTTC. This sequence encodes CASTKISYEQYF.